The entry that follows covers one TCR beta chain sequence. cDNA prepared by RNA extraction and subsequent reverse transcription served as the template for sequencing. Data came from immunoSEQ multiplex PCR; TCRdb stores just in-frame clones and leaves some out. The table shows a few hundred thousand clones, with around 66% occurring only once. This record comes from a study of CD8+ T cells in alopecia areata. As for the study in general: The study gave treated patients oral tofacitinib at 5 to 10 mg twice daily. Treated patients were scored for severity by percent of scalp affected.

Described treatment: oral pan-JAK inhibitor, 5-10 mg twice daily. This material consisted of CD4+ T cells sorted from blood, taken at week 44, from a patient treated with tofacitinib. The sequence was obtained from a human donor with alopecia areata.

The CDR3, as DNA: TGTGCCAGCAGGTCTCCTACTGGAAACAATGAGCAGTTCTTC. Translation: CASRSPTGNNEQFF. The chain employs TRBV5-6 and TRBJ2-1; no clear D gene. The CDR3 has 14 amino acids. The germline V gene has CDR1 SGHDT and CDR2 YYEEEE. The V end was cut by 5 bases, the J end by 5 bases, with 14 bases between.